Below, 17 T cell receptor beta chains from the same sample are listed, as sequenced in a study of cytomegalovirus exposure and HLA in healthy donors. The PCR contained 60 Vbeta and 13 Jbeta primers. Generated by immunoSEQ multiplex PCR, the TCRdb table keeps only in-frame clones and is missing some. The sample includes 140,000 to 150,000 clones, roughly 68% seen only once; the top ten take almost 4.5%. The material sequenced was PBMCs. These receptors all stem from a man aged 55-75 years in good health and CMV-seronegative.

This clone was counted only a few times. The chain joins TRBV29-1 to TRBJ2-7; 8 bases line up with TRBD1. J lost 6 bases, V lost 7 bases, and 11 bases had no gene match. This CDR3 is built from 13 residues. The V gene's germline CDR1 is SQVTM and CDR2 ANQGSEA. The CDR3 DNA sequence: TGCAGCGCCGCGACAGGGGATTATAGCGAGCAGTACTTC. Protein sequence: CSAATGDYSEQYF.

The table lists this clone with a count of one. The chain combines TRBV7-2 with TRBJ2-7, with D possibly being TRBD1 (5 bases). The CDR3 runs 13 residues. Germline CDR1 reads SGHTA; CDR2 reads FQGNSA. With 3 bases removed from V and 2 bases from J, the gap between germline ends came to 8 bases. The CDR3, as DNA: TGTGCCAGCAGCTTGACAGCCACCTACGAGCAGTACTTC. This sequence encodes CASSLTATYEQYF.

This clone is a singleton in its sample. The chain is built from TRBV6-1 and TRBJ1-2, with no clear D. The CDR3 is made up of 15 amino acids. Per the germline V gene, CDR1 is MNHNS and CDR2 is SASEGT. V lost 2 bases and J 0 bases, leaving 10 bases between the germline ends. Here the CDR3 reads CASSELLSANYGYTF. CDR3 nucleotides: TGTGCCAGCAGTGAATTGCTATCTGCTAACTATGGCTACACCTTC.

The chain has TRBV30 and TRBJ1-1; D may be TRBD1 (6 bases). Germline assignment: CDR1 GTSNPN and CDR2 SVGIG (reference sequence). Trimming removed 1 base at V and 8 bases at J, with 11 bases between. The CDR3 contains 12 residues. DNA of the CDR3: TGTGCCTGGAGTGCTATTACAGGGGAAGCTTTCTTT. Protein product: CAWSAITGEAFF.

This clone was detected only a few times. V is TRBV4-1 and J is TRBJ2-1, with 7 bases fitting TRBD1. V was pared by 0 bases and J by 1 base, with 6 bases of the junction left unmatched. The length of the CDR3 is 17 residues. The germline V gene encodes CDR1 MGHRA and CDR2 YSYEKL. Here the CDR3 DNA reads TGCGCCAGCAGCCAAGAGGGCGGCAGGGGGTCCTACAATGAGCAGTTCTTC. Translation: CASSQEGGRGSYNEQFF.

The CDR3 here is CAISEGGGATDTQYF. The CDR3 DNA sequence: TGTGCCATCAGTGAGGGGGGCGGAGCCACAGATACGCAGTATTTT. This chain joins TRBV10-3 and TRBJ2-3; possibly TRBD1 for D (6 bases). The CDR3 spans 15 residues. From germline, CDR1 is ENHRY and CDR2 SYGVKD. Trimming removed 2 bases at V and 2 bases at J, with 11 bases between.

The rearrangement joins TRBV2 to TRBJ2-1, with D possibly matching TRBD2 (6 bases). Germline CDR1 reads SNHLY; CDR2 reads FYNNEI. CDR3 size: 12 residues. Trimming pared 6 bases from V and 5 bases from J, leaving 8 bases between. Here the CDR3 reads CASRGGNNEQFF. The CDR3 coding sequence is TGTGCCAGCAGGGGAGGCAACAATGAGCAGTTCTTC.

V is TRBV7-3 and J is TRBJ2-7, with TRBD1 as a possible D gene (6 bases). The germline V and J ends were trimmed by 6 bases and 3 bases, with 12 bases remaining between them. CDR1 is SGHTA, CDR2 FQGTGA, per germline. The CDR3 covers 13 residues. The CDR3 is CASSRGQNYEQYF. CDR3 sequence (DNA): TGTGCCAGCAGTCGCGGACAGAACTACGAGCAGTACTTC.

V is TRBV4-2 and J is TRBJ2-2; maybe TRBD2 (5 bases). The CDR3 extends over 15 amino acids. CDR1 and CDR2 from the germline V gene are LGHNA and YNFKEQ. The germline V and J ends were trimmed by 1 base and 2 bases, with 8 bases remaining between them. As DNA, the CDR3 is TGTGCCAGCAGCCAAGGGACTCCAAACACCGGGGAGCTGTTTTTT. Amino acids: CASSQGTPNTGELFF.

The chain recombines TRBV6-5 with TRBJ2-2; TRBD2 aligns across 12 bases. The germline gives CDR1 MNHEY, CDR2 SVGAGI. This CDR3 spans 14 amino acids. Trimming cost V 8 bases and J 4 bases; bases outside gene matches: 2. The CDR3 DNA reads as TGTGCCAGCCTAGCGGGAGGGGGCACCGGGGAGCTGTTTTTT. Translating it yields CASLAGGGTGELFF.

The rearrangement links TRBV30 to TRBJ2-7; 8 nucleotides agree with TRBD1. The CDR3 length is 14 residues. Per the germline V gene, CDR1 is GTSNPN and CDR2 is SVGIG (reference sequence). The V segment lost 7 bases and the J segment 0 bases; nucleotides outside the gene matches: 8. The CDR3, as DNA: TGTGCCTTTAGACAGGGGATTAACTCCTACGAGCAGTACTTC. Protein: CAFRQGINSYEQYF.

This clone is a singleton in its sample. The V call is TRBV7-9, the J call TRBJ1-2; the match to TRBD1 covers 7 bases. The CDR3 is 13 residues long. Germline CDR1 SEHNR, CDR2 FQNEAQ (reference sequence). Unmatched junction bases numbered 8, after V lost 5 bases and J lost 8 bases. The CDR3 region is CASSPQGEEGYTF. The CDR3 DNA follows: TGTGCCAGCAGCCCCCAGGGGGAGGAGGGCTACACCTTC.

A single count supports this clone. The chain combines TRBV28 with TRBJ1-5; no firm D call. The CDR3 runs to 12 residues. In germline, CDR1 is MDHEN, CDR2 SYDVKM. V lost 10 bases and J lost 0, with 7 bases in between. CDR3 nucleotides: TGTGCCACCCTAACTAGCAATCAGCCCCAGCATTTT. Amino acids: CATLTSNQPQHF.

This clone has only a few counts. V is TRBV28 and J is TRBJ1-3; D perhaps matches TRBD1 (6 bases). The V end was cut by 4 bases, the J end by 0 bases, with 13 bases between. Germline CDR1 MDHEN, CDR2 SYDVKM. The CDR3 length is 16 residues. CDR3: CASSSVGRGSGNTIYF. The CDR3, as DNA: TGTGCCAGCAGTTCGGTCGGCAGGGGCTCTGGAAACACCATATATTTT.

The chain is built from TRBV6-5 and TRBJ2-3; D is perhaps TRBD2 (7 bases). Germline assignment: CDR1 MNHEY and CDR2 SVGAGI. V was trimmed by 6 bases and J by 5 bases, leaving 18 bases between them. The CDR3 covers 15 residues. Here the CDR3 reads CASSSVGGGGDTQYF. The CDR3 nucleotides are TGTGCCAGCAGCTCGGTCGGGGGAGGGGGAGATACGCAGTATTTT.

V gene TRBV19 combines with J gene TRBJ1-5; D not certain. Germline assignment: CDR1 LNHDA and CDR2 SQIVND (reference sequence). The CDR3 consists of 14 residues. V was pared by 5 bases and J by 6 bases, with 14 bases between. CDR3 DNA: TGTGCCAGTAGTCCCGACTGGTCGGCTCAGCCCCAGCATTTT. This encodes CASSPDWSAQPQHF.

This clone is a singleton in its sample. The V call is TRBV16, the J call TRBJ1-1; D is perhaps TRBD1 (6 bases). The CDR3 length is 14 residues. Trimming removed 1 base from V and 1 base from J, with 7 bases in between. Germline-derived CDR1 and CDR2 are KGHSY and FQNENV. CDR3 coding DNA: TGTGCCAGCAGCCAATTGACAGGGAACACTGAAGCTTTCTTT. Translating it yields CASSQLTGNTEAFF.